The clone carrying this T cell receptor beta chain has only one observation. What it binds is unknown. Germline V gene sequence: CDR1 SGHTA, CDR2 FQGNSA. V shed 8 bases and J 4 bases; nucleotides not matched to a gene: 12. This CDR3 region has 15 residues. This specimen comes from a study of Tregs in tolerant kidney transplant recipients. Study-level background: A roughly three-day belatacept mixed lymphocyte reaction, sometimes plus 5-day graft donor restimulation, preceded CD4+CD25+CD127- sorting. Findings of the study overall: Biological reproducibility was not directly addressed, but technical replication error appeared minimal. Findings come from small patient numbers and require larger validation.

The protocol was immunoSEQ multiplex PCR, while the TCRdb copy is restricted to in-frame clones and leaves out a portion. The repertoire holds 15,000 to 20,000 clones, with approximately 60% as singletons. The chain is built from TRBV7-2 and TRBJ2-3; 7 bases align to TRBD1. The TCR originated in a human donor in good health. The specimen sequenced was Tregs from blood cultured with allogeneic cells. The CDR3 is CASRRVRGRADTQYF. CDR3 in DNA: TGTGCCAGCCGTCGGGTGAGGGGGCGGGCAGATACGCAGTATTTT.